The 26 T cell receptor beta chains given below trace back to one sample, sequenced in a study of T-cell reconstitution after alpha-beta-depleted transplantation in children. As it was prepared, the TCRbeta library received unique molecular identifiers. MiXCR, applied by TCRdb to the PCR reads, yields one record per CDR3 protein. The table includes approximately 590,000 distinct CDR3 sequences, about 10% detected once. Sequences were derived from PBMCs from the stem cell graft donor, sampled from the stem cell graft. These receptors were collected from a human donor who donated a stem cell graft to a child with acute myeloid leukemia.

The J gene is TRBJ1-5, the V gene TRBV7-8; weak D call: TRBD1 (5 bases). There are 15 residues in the CDR3. Trimming stripped 5 bases from V and 4 bases from J, with 15 bases between. Germline CDR1 SGHVS, CDR2 FQNEAQ. The CDR3, as DNA: TGTGCCAGCAGCCCCCCCGACAGATTTAATCAGCCCCAGCATTTT. Amino acids: CASSPPDRFNQPQHF.

This clonotype occurred many times. The rearrangement uses TRBV28 and TRBJ2-7; TRBD1 aligns across 8 bases. CDR3 length: 16 amino acids. CDR1 and CDR2 from the germline V gene are MDHEN and SYDVKM. J gave up 2 bases and V 2 bases, and 8 bases lay outside the gene matches. CDR3 DNA: TGTGCCAGCAGTTTAGCAGGGGGACAGGTTCCCTACGAGCAGTACTTC. Translated: CASSLAGGQVPYEQYF. Looking up the rest from reference TRBV28 and TRBJ2-7 gives the full variable domain: DVKVTQSSRYLVKRTGEKVFLECVQDMDHENMFWYRQDPGLGLRLIYFSYDVKMKEKGDIPEGYSVSREKKERFSLILESASTNQTSMYLCASSLAGGQVPYEQYFGPGTRLTVT.

The genes are TRBV7-9 and TRBJ2-3; the D gene is possibly TRBD1 (5 bases). The CDR3 is 17 residues long. V lost 0 bases and J lost 0, with 13 bases in between. The germline CDR1 and CDR2 sequences are SEHNR and FQNEAQ (reference sequence). CDR3 protein: CASSLAQGRPSTDTQYF. DNA of the CDR3: TGTGCCAGCAGCTTAGCGCAGGGTCGCCCTAGCACAGATACGCAGTATTTT.

This clonotype was seen at least ten times. This sequence joins TRBV2 and TRBJ2-1; 11 bases line up with TRBD1. The CDR3 runs 13 residues. Germline-derived CDR1 and CDR2 are SNHLY and FYNNEI. The CDR3 reads CDRDRGVRNEQFF. The CDR3 DNA follows: TGTGACAGGGACAGGGGGGTCAGGAATGAGCAGTTCTTC.

The chain links TRBV11-2 to TRBJ2-3, with D hard to call. Germline CDR1 and CDR2: SGHAT and FQNNGV. V shed 1 base and J shed 6 bases, with 14 bases lying between them. The CDR3 runs 15 residues. The CDR3 region is CASSLGVKPRDTQYF. Here the CDR3 DNA reads TGTGCCAGCAGCTTAGGTGTGAAGCCCCGGGATACGCAGTATTTT. Looking up the rest from reference TRBV11-2 and TRBJ2-3 gives the full variable domain: EAGVAQSPRYKIIEKRQSVAFWCNPISGHATLYWYQQILGQGPKLLIQFQNNGVVDDSQLPKDRFSAERLKGVDSTLKIQPAKLEDSAVYLCASSLGVKPRDTQYFGPGTRLTVL.

The genes are TRBV28 and TRBJ1-4, with D possibly being TRBD1 (5 bases). This CDR3 is 15 amino acids long. Trimming removed 6 bases from V and 8 bases from J, with 19 bases in between. Germline CDR1 reads MDHEN; CDR2 reads SYDVKM. The CDR3 coding sequence is TGTGCCAGCAGGGGGACGGCCTTTGTCGGGGAAAAACTGTTTTTT. Protein sequence: CASRGTAFVGEKLFF.

This chain joins TRBV6-2 or TRBV6-3 and TRBJ2-1; D is possibly TRBD2 (6 bases). The CDR3 loop spans 18 amino acids. CDR1 is MNHEY and CDR2 is SVGEGT in the germline V gene. V was cut by 2 bases and J by 5 bases, with 22 bases left in between. The CDR3, as DNA: TGTGCCAGCAGTTACGGGGTGTTTGGGGAGGCCAGACACAATGAGCAGTTCTTC. Translated: CASSYGVFGEARHNEQFF.

The chain has TRBV6-5 and TRBJ1-1, with D unresolved. V lost 0 bases and J lost 1, with 12 bases in between. CDR1 is MNHEY, CDR2 SVGAGI, per germline. This CDR3 has 16 residues. The CDR3 DNA reads as TGTGCCAGCAGTTACTCATGGGCCCCAACGAACACTGAAGCTTTCTTT. Translated, it gives CASSYSWAPTNTEAFF.

In this sample, this clonotype turned up many times. The V and J genes are TRBV4-3 and TRBJ1-1, with D unclear. V lost 1 base and J lost 6, with 12 bases in between. CDR3 length: 14 residues. Germline V gene lookup returns CDR1 LGHNA and CDR2 YSLEER. Here the CDR3 DNA reads TGCGCCAGCAGCCAAGCGCCAGCCTATCCTGAAGCTTTCTTT. Its protein product is CASSQAPAYPEAFF.

This clonotype has ten or more counts. This chain connects TRBV20-1 to TRBJ2-1; 11 bases align to TRBD2. J was trimmed by 9 bases and V by 6 bases; bases with no gene match: 16. CDR3 length equals 16 residues. Per germline, CDR1 DFQATT and CDR2 SNEGSKA (reference sequence). This chain's CDR3 is CSAPIAGGPGHSEQFF. The CDR3 bases are TGCAGTGCCCCTATAGCGGGAGGGCCCGGTCATAGTGAGCAGTTCTTC.

This clonotype was recorded a few times. This chain joins TRBV20-1 and TRBJ1-2, with 7 bases that match TRBD1. This CDR3 comprises 15 residues. Per germline, CDR1 DFQATT and CDR2 SNEGSKA (reference sequence). V shed 1 base and J 4 bases; nucleotides not matched to a gene: 9. CDR3 amino acids: CSARAPTGLLYGYTF. Here the CDR3 DNA reads TGCAGTGCTAGAGCCCCGACAGGGCTTCTCTATGGCTACACCTTC.

The V gene is TRBV2, the J gene TRBJ2-5; D is perhaps TRBD2 (6 bases). Trimming shortened V by 5 bases and J by 9 bases, and 16 bases separated the two germline ends. This CDR3 contains 13 residues. Germline CDR1 reads SNHLY; CDR2 reads FYNNEI. The CDR3 DNA reads as TGTGCCAGCAGTAACGACGGTAGGGAGGCCCAGTACTTC. Protein sequence: CASSNDGREAQYF.

This clonotype was seen repeatedly, ten times or more. This sequence joins TRBV12-3 or TRBV12-4 and TRBJ1-1; the D is unclear. V was trimmed by 5 bases and J by 10 bases, leaving 11 bases between them. CDR3 length: 11 residues. The CDR3 reads CASSHEQGAFF. The CDR3, as DNA: TGTGCCAGCAGTCACGAGCAAGGAGCTTTCTTT.

As for this clonotype: This may be a read error, as it is one base from a much larger clone. The missing conserved phenylalanine or tryptophan at the end of this CDR3 makes a read error likely. The CDR3 sequence: CASSEYRGEETQYL. As DNA, the CDR3 is TGTGCCAGCAGTGAATACCGGGGAGAGGAGACCCAGTACTTG. The rearrangement joins TRBV25-1 to TRBJ2-5; a weak D match, TRBD2 (5 bases). The germline V gene has CDR1 MGHDK and CDR2 SYGVNS. The V end was cut by 0 bases, the J end by 5 bases, with 10 bases between. CDR3 size: 14 residues.

This sequence joins TRBV4-3 and TRBJ1-1; 7 bases align to TRBD1. Looked up from germline, CDR1 is LGHNA and CDR2 is YSLEER. The CDR3 covers 17 residues. With V trimmed by 0 bases and J by 5 bases, 12 bases remained unmatched. The DNA of the CDR3 is TGCGCCAGCAGCCAAGATGATGAGCAGGGGGTGGGTACTGAAGCTTTCTTT. It specifies CASSQDDEQGVGTEAFF.

This clonotype turned up a few times. The V call is TRBV12-3 or TRBV12-4, the J call TRBJ1-2; D unresolved. The ends were cut back, 6 bases at V and 7 bases at J, with 15 bases in the middle. The CDR3 is 13 amino acids. The CDR3 is CASSQRSPGGYTF. The CDR3 DNA sequence: TGTGCCAGCAGCCAGCGGTCCCCCGGTGGCTACACCTTC.

This clonotype was counted between two and nine times. V gene TRBV29-1 combines with J gene TRBJ1-4; 7 bases map to TRBD1. CDR3 size: 14 residues. The germline V gene has CDR1 SQVTM and CDR2 ANQGSEA. V dropped 5 bases and J dropped 8; count of bases not matched to a gene: 11. CDR3 sequence reads: CSVNTGQIGEKLFF. The DNA of the CDR3 is TGCAGCGTTAATACGGGACAGATTGGCGAAAAACTGTTTTTT.

V gene TRBV20-1 combines with J gene TRBJ2-7, with D maybe TRBD1 (6 bases). The V gene's germline CDR1 is DFQATT and CDR2 SNEGSKA (reference sequence). Trimming cost V 5 bases and J 0 bases, with 14 bases left between them. The CDR3 is 14 amino acids. CDR3 bases: TGCAGTGCTTACGGACAGCGTAGCTCCTACGAGCAGTACTTC. This sequence encodes CSAYGQRSSYEQYF.

In this sample, this clonotype turned up many times. The V gene is TRBV19, the J gene TRBJ2-5; 10 bases map to TRBD1. In germline, CDR1 is LNHDA, CDR2 SQIVND (reference sequence). CDR3 length: 16 amino acids. Trimming removed 6 bases from V and 5 bases from J; junction bases left unmatched: 12. The CDR3 nucleotides read TGTGCCAGTAGCAATCCCCGGGACAGGGGCGGGGAGACCCAGTACTTC. Its translation: CASSNPRDRGGETQYF.

This clonotype was seen many times. The CDR3 reads CSAATSQGDEQYF. As DNA, the CDR3 is TGCAGTGCTGCGACTAGCCAGGGGGACGAGCAGTACTTC. The chain carries TRBV20-1 and TRBJ2-7; D is perhaps TRBD1 or TRBD2 (7 bases each). Germline V CDR1 and CDR2: DFQATT, SNEGSKA (reference sequence). V lost 5 bases, J lost 5 bases, and 16 bases lay in between. The length of the CDR3 is 13 residues.

This chain connects TRBV7-8 to TRBJ2-7; 8 nucleotides match TRBD2. V was clipped by 4 bases and J by 1 base; unmatched bases: 12. Germline-derived CDR1 and CDR2 are SGHVS and FQNEAQ. The CDR3 loop spans 17 amino acids. CDR3 amino acids: CASSWGGLEEGSYEQYF. DNA of the CDR3: TGTGCCAGCAGCTGGGGGGGACTAGAGGAGGGGTCCTACGAGCAGTACTTC.

The rearrangement joins TRBV20-1 to TRBJ2-2; a possible D gene is TRBD1 (5 bases). Trimming took 0 bases from V and 9 from J, leaving 17 bases between them. This CDR3 spans 15 amino acids. In germline, CDR1 is DFQATT, CDR2 SNEGSKA (reference sequence). The CDR3 sequence: CSARDQGGLGRELFF. Here the CDR3 DNA reads TGCAGTGCTAGAGATCAGGGCGGTTTGGGCCGGGAGCTGTTTTTT.

This clonotype was found a few times. The chain employs TRBV11-2 and TRBJ2-3, with D possibly TRBD1 on 6 matching bases. The CDR3 totals 15 residues. The germline V gene has CDR1 SGHAT and CDR2 FQNNGV. V lost 5 bases and J 1 base, leaving 13 bases between the germline ends. The CDR3 protein is CASSPLRQGTDTQYF. DNA of the CDR3: TGTGCCAGCAGCCCTCTTCGACAGGGCACAGATACGCAGTATTTT.

This clonotype was picked up a small number of times. The chain is built from TRBV12-3 or TRBV12-4 and TRBJ2-2, with D possibly matching TRBD1 (6 bases). This CDR3 has 15 amino acids. The ends were cut back, 3 bases at V and 4 bases at J, with 12 bases in the middle. Written as DNA, the CDR3 is TGTGCCAGCAGTTTGGCACAGGGTCTCACCGGGGAGCTGTTTTTT. Its protein product is CASSLAQGLTGELFF.

The chain employs TRBV3-1 and TRBJ1-1; the D gene is possibly TRBD1 (6 bases). CDR1 is LGHDT, CDR2 YNNKEL, per germline (reference sequence). The V end lost 3 bases, the J end lost 4 bases, and 18 bases lay between the germline ends. The CDR3 length is 16 residues. The CDR3 DNA follows: TGTGCCAGCAGCCACTCATCCAGGGGACTGGGCACTGAAGCTTTCTTT. Amino acid sequence: CASSHSSRGLGTEAFF.

This clonotype has more than one count but fewer than ten. The V call is TRBV29-1, the J call TRBJ2-5; D is possibly TRBD1 or TRBD2 (6 bases each). Trimming left V 3 bases short and J 5 bases short, with 22 bases between. The CDR3 has 16 residues. CDR1 and CDR2 from the germline V gene are SQVTM and ANQGSEA. DNA for the CDR3: TGCAGCGTTGATGGGGGGACACTAGCACAAGGGGAGACCCAGTACTTC. It codes for CSVDGGTLAQGETQYF.